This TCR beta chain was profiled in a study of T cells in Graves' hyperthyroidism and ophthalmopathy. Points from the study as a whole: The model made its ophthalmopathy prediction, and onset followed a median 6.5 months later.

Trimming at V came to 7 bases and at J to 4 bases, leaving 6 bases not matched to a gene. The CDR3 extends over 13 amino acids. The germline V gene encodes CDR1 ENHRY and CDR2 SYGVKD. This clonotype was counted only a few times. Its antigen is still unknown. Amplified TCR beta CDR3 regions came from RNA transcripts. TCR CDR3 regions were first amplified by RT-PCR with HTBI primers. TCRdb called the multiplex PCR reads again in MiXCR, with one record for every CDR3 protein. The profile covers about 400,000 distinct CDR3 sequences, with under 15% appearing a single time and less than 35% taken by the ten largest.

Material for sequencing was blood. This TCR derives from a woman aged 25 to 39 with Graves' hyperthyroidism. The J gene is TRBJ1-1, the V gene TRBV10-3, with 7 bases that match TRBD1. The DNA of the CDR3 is TGTGCCATCAAGACGACAGGGACCACTGAAGCTTTCTTT. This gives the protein CAIKTTGTTEAFF.